This TCR beta chain emerged from a study of blood T cell repertoires in COVID-19. In the original analysis: Quantification of nucleated cells was approximated via reference gene primer amplification. The method was immunoSEQ multiplex PCR; TCRdb's version includes in-frame clones alone and lacks a portion of them. That table gives V, J and clone size, and the DNA gave D and trimming. There are 200,000 to 250,000 clones in the sample; 85% occur only once, and approximately 2.3% lies in the top ten. In Seattle, patients joined the study during active infection and were tracked longitudinally. Germline CDR1 reads SGDLS; CDR2 reads YYNGEE. The ends lost 4 bases at V and 4 bases at J; junction bases unmatched: 8. The CDR3 is made up of 15 amino acids.

The TCR originated in a woman between 70 and 85 years old with COVID-19, enrolled during active disease. The chain combines TRBV9 with TRBJ2-3, with 8 bases aligning to TRBD1. The sequenced material came from peripheral blood. The CDR3 region is CASSLSDRVADTQYF. The DNA for the CDR3 is TGTGCCAGCAGCCTATCGGACAGGGTCGCAGATACGCAGTATTTT.